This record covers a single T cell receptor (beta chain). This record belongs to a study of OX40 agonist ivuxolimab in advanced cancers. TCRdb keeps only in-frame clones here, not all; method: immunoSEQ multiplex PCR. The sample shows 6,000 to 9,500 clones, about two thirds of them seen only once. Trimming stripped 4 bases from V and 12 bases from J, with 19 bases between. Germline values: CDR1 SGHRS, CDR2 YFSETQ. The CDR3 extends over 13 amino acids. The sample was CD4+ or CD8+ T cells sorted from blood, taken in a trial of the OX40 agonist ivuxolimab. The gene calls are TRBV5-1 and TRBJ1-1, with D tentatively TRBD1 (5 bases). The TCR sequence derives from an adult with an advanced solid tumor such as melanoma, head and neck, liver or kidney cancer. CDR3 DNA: TGCGCCAGCAGCCCGCCCGGGGGGGTTAAACCTTTCTTT. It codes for CASSPPGGVKPFF.